Below are 31 T cell receptor beta chains sequenced from a single sample in a study of blood T cells in healthy people across ages (dated by TCRdb to the mid-2010s). Libraries came from 5' RACE. The sample was run on an Illumina HiSeq 2500. A second PCR of roughly 6 to 12 cycles was run with a J-beta primer mix and a sample-barcoded 5' primer. The public reads were reanalyzed by TCRdb: fastp trimming at Q25, MiXCR alignment, in-frame beta chains only. Each entry merges the rows of one CDR3 protein and shows their most common DNA and genes. The sample table records fewer than 900,000 distinct CDR3 sequences; around 45% of these occur just once. The ten largest clonotypes hold roughly 31% of the sample. The sample consisted of blood. These receptors all stem from a woman aged 60 to 75 in good health.

The chain uses TRBV10-3 and TRBJ2-5, with 8 bases matching TRBD1. The germline CDR1 and CDR2 sequences are ENHRY and SYGVKD. The CDR3 is made up of 13 amino acids. V lost 11 bases and J lost 5; bases outside the gene matches: 10. The CDR3 spells CAVRGTGGETQYF. CDR3 bases: TGTGCCGTCCGGGGGACAGGAGGCGAGACCCAGTACTTC.

The chain is built from TRBV20-1 and TRBJ2-3, with 9 bases lining up with TRBD1. This CDR3 is 14 amino acids long. The V and J ends lost 3 bases and 6 bases, in that order; junction bases with no gene match: 7. From germline, CDR1 is DFQATT and CDR2 SNEGSKA (reference sequence). CDR3 coding DNA: TGCAGTGCTAGCAGGACAGGGGTCGAGGATACGCAGTATTTT. It specifies CSASRTGVEDTQYF.

The chain couples TRBV4-3 to TRBJ1-4; 8 positions agree with TRBD1. CDR1 and CDR2 (germline): LGHNA, YSLEER. This CDR3 is 17 amino acids long. The J segment lost 0 bases and the V segment lost 2 bases, leaving 5 bases of the junction unmatched. The CDR3 DNA is TGCGCCAGCAGCCAATTCCTACAGGGGGCAACTAATGAAAAACTGTTTTTT. Translating it yields CASSQFLQGATNEKLFF.

The table lists this clonotype with a few counts. The chain joins TRBV13 to TRBJ2-4, with 7 nucleotides matching TRBD2. The J call may be in error: the DNA end matches TRBJ2-7 better. Germline CDR1 is PRHDT and CDR2 is FYEKMQ (reference sequence). The CDR3 covers 15 residues. The CDR3 DNA reads as TGTGCCAGCAGCTTTATATCAAGGACTAGATACGAGCAGTACTTC. Its protein product is CASSFISRTRYEQYF.

This clonotype was recorded only once. The rearrangement uses TRBV4-1 and TRBJ2-3, with 7 bases that match TRBD2. Germline CDR1 and CDR2: MGHRA and YSYEKL. V gave up 0 bases and J gave up 4 bases; unmatched junction bases: 10. The CDR3 runs to 17 residues. CDR3 sequence (DNA): TGCGCCAGCAGCCAAGAAGAGGCGGGAGATGTCGCAGATACGCAGTATTTT. Residues: CASSQEEAGDVADTQYF.

This chain connects TRBV20-1 to TRBJ2-7; 7 bases match TRBD1. Trimming cost V 6 bases and J 0 bases; bases outside gene matches: 11. This CDR3 spans 15 amino acids. Germline lookup yields CDR1 DFQATT and CDR2 SNEGSKA (reference sequence). The CDR3 DNA sequence: TGCAGTGCCACCTCGGGACAGTTCTTCTCCTACGAGCAGTACTTC. It yields the protein CSATSGQFFSYEQYF.

The V call is TRBV7-2, the J call TRBJ1-5, with TRBD1 matching over 7 bases. The J segment lost 0 bases and the V segment lost 3 bases, leaving 11 bases of the junction unmatched. The CDR3 loop spans 18 amino acids. CDR1 is SGHTA, CDR2 FQGNSA, per germline. As DNA, the CDR3 is TGTGCCAGCAGCTTTTTGGCAGGGGGTTTCTATAGCAATCAGCCCCAGCATTTT. Its protein is CASSFLAGGFYSNQPQHF.

This sequence joins TRBV6-2 or TRBV6-3 and TRBJ2-5, with 14 bases identical to TRBD2. V was clipped by 5 bases and J by 5 bases; unmatched bases: 7. Germline values: CDR1 MNHEY, CDR2 SVGEGT. This CDR3 comprises 16 residues. DNA for the CDR3: TGTGCCAGCAGTCGAGGACTAGCGGGAGGCCGGGAGACCCAGTACTTC. It codes for CASSRGLAGGRETQYF.

A few counts support this clonotype. The gene calls are TRBV29-1 and TRBJ1-1, with D perhaps matching TRBD1 (5 bases). In germline, CDR1 is SQVTM, CDR2 ANQGSEA. The V end was cut by 4 bases, the J end by 0 bases, with 15 bases between. This CDR3 has 15 residues. CDR3 in DNA: TGCAGCGTTGTCCCCGGGGCGCCCCTGAACACTGAAGCTTTCTTT. It yields the protein CSVVPGAPLNTEAFF. Complete variable domain (other parts from reference TRBV29-1 and TRBJ1-1): SAVISQKPSRDICQRGTSLTIQCQVDSQVTMMFWYRQQPGQSLTLIATANQGSEATYESGFVIDKFPISRPNLTFSTLTVSNMSPEDSSIYLCSVVPGAPLNTEAFFGQGTRLTVV.

This clonotype was counted a few times. The J gene is TRBJ2-7, the V gene TRBV21-1. TRBV21-1 is termed a pseudogene. The CDR3 runs 15 residues. This chain's CDR3 is CASNKAKGGTYEQYF. CDR3 DNA: TGTGCCAGCAACAAAGCGAAGGGTGGAACCTACGAGCAGTACTTC.

This clonotype was found a few times. This sequence joins TRBV12-3 or TRBV12-4 and TRBJ2-3; 7 bases line up with TRBD1. J was trimmed by 2 bases and V by 8 bases; bases with no gene match: 4. The CDR3 totals 13 residues. The CDR3 DNA follows: TGTGCCAGCGGACAGGCCAACACAGATACGCAGTATTTT. Protein product: CASGQANTDTQYF.

V is TRBV7-2 and J is TRBJ2-3, with TRBD2 identical over 8 bases. Trimming took 2 bases from V and 4 from J; bases not matched to a gene: 5. CDR1 SGHTA and CDR2 FQGNSA come from the germline V gene. This CDR3 spans 15 amino acids. The CDR3 nucleotides read TGTGCCAGCAGCTTAACGGGAGGGCCTTCAGATACGCAGTATTTT. This codes for CASSLTGGPSDTQYF.

This clonotype has a count of ten or more. The rearrangement uses TRBV6-2 or TRBV6-3 and TRBJ1-1, with D perhaps matching TRBD1 (5 bases). Germline-derived CDR1 and CDR2 are MNHEY and SVGEGT. The CDR3 spans 12 residues. V was clipped by 7 bases and J by 11 bases, with 17 bases between them. The CDR3 loop is CASTSMGRGAFF. Here the CDR3 DNA reads TGTGCCAGCACCTCTATGGGACGAGGTGCTTTCTTT.

This clonotype was observed a few times. This chain links TRBV20-1 with TRBJ2-1, with D possibly being TRBD2 (5 bases). From germline, CDR1 is DFQATT and CDR2 SNEGSKA (reference sequence). V was pared by 0 bases and J by 6 bases, with 15 bases between. This CDR3 spans 15 amino acids. The DNA of the CDR3 is TGCAGTGCTAGAGATGCGGGCTCCTATCTCAATGAGCAGTTCTTC. Protein sequence: CSARDAGSYLNEQFF.

Ten or more counts support this clonotype. The V and J genes are TRBV24-1 and TRBJ2-3; TRBD2 agrees at 10 bases. With V trimmed by 4 bases and J by 1 base, 4 bases remained unmatched. The CDR3 totals 16 residues. In germline, CDR1 is KGHDR, CDR2 SFDVKD. Here the CDR3 DNA reads TGTGCCACCAGTGAGGGGACTAGCGTACGCACAGATACGCAGTATTTT. As protein: CATSEGTSVRTDTQYF.

This chain connects TRBV6-6 to TRBJ2-5; D remains unclear. Germline V gene lookup returns CDR1 MNHNY and CDR2 SVGAGI (reference sequence). V lost 8 bases and J 3 bases, leaving 10 bases between the germline ends. CDR3 size: 12 residues. The CDR3 nucleotides read TGTGCCAGCGGTCCTAGAGAAGAGACCCAGTACTTC. It is translated as CASGPREETQYF.

V is TRBV20-1 and J is TRBJ2-3; no definite D call. Germline V CDR1 and CDR2: DFQATT, SNEGSKA (reference sequence). The length of the CDR3 is 13 residues. Trimming left V 4 bases short and J 2 bases short, with 10 bases between. The CDR3 DNA sequence: TGCAGTGCTATCCACAGCTACACAGATACGCAGTATTTT. It specifies CSAIHSYTDTQYF.

V gene TRBV2 combines with J gene TRBJ2-5; D remains unclear. The CDR3 is 13 residues long. Germline V CDR1 and CDR2: SNHLY, FYNNEI. V lost 4 bases and J lost 2, with 8 bases in between. The CDR3 loop is CASSVEQQETQYF. CDR3 nucleotide sequence: TGTGCCAGCAGTGTTGAGCAACAAGAGACCCAGTACTTC.

This clonotype was observed at least ten times. The chain carries TRBV20-1 and TRBJ1-2, with D perhaps matching TRBD1 (6 bases). From germline, CDR1 is DFQATT and CDR2 SNEGSKA (reference sequence). CDR3 length: 14 residues. V dropped 6 bases and J dropped 0 bases, with 14 bases sitting between them. Written as DNA, the CDR3 is TGCAGTGCATTATCGGGGGCTACTAACTATGGCTACACCTTC. As protein: CSALSGATNYGYTF.

This clonotype was found a few times. This chain connects TRBV24-1 to TRBJ2-1, with 10 bases fitting TRBD2. The length of the CDR3 is 18 residues. The J segment lost 7 bases and the V segment lost 2 bases, leaving 13 bases of the junction unmatched. Germline V gene sequence: CDR1 KGHDR, CDR2 SFDVKD. DNA of the CDR3: TGTGCCACCAGTGATTACTCTGAAAGCGGGAGGGCCGGGAATGAGCAGTTCTTC. This sequence encodes CATSDYSESGRAGNEQFF.

This chain joins TRBV20-1 and TRBJ2-2, with TRBD2 as a possible D gene (6 bases). The CDR3 length is 15 residues. Germline values: CDR1 DFQATT, CDR2 SNEGSKA (reference sequence). V lost 2 bases and J 4 bases, leaving 14 bases between the germline ends. This CDR3 reads CSARRSGRGTGELFF. The CDR3 nucleotides read TGCAGTGCTAGAAGGTCCGGGAGAGGCACCGGGGAGCTGTTTTTT.

This clonotype was observed a few times. A much larger clone sits a single nucleotide away, making a read error possible. The CDR3 here is CASSSIPDRVPNTEAFF. The CDR3 nucleotides are TGTGCCAGCAGTTCGATACCCGACAGGGTCCCGAACACTGAAGCTTTCTTT. The rearrangement uses TRBV28 and TRBJ1-1; 7 positions agree with TRBD1. The CDR3 is 17 amino acids. The germline V gene encodes CDR1 MDHEN and CDR2 SYDVKM. V shed 4 bases and J 1 base; nucleotides not matched to a gene: 12.

This rearrangement joins TRBV4-2 to TRBJ2-5; the match to TRBD1 covers 7 bases. The CDR3 length is 14 residues. Germline assignment: CDR1 LGHNA and CDR2 YNFKEQ. V was pared by 5 bases and J by 2 bases, with 5 bases of the junction left unmatched. DNA for the CDR3: TGTGCCAGCAGCGTCACAGGGGTTCAAGAGACCCAGTACTTC. Protein sequence: CASSVTGVQETQYF.

This clonotype was seen more than once but under ten times. The V call is TRBV7-2, the J call TRBJ1-2; 7 bases are a match to TRBD1. Losses at the gene ends were 6 bases for V and 5 bases for J; bases not matched to a gene: 9. The CDR3 has 14 amino acids. Germline CDR1 reads SGHTA; CDR2 reads FQGNSA. In nucleotides, the CDR3 is TGTGCCAGCAGGGCCCCCGCAGGGGGATATGGCTACACCTTC. Translation: CASRAPAGGYGYTF.

V usage is TRBV4-2 and J usage is TRBJ2-3, with 8 bases matching TRBD2. The CDR3 is 18 amino acids. Germline loops: CDR1 LGHNA, CDR2 YNFKEQ. V dropped 2 bases and J dropped 6; count of bases not matched to a gene: 16. In nucleotides, the CDR3 is TGTGCCAGCAGCCAAACGGGGCCGGTGAGCGGGAGATCCGATACGCAGTATTTT. It yields the protein CASSQTGPVSGRSDTQYF.

This clonotype came up once. The rearrangement joins TRBV30 to TRBJ2-5, with 9 nucleotides matching TRBD1. The CDR3 totals 14 residues. Trimming took 2 bases from V and 6 from J; bases not matched to a gene: 7. Germline V gives CDR1 GTSNPN, CDR2 SVGIG (reference sequence). The CDR3 DNA reads TGTGCCTGGAGTAAGGGACAGGGTACTAAGACCCAGTACTTC. It codes for CAWSKGQGTKTQYF.

The chain combines TRBV18 with TRBJ1-2; possibly TRBD1 for D (5 bases). Trimming pared 8 bases from V and 8 bases from J, leaving 12 bases between. This CDR3 contains 11 residues. Germline V gene lookup returns CDR1 KGHSH and CDR2 LQKENI. For the CDR3, the DNA is TGTGCCAGCAGCCCCGGGGACGGCTACACCTTC. Residues: CASSPGDGYTF. The whole variable domain, filled in from reference TRBV18 and TRBJ1-2, reads NAGVMQNPRHLVRRRGQEARLRCSPMKGHSHVYWYRQLPEEGLKFMVYLQKENIIDESGMPKERFSAEFPKEGPSILRIQQVVRGDSAAYFCASSPGDGYTFGSGTRLTVV.

The chain links TRBV6-5 to TRBJ2-1; TRBD2 agrees at 11 bases. This CDR3 comprises 14 residues. Germline V lookup: CDR1 MNHEY, CDR2 SVGAGI. Trimming removed 6 bases from V and 4 bases from J; junction bases left unmatched: 2. The CDR3 DNA sequence: TGTGCCAGCAGGATAGCGGGAGGGTACAATGAGCAGTTCTTC. Residues: CASRIAGGYNEQFF.

The V gene is TRBV29-1, the J gene TRBJ2-3; possible D gene TRBD2, 7 bases. The V end was cut by 4 bases, the J end by 4 bases, with 15 bases between. The CDR3 has 14 residues. The V gene's germline CDR1 is SQVTM and CDR2 ANQGSEA. The CDR3 loop is CSVGARGRSDTQYF. The CDR3 nucleotides are TGCAGCGTTGGGGCGCGGGGGCGGTCAGATACGCAGTATTTT.

In regard to this clonotype: Relative to the germline gene, one junction end is altered; a read error may explain this. V and J are TRBV7-3 and TRBJ2-7; D is undetermined. The germline CDR1 and CDR2 sequences are SGHTA and FQGTGA. The CDR3 sequence is 13 residues long. The CDR3 loop is CASSLIGSSEQYF. The CDR3 DNA follows: TGTGCCAGCAGCTTAATAGGATCCTCCGAGCAGTACTTC.

This clonotype turned up a few times. The chain has TRBV4-1 and TRBJ1-2, with 12 bases that match TRBD1. The germline V gene has CDR1 MGHRA and CDR2 YSYEKL. V lost 0 bases, J lost 6 bases, and 5 bases stayed unmatched. The CDR3 sequence is 16 residues long. The DNA for the CDR3 is TGCGCCAGCAGCCAAGAGGGACAGGGGGCAATCAATGGCTACACCTTC. Its translation: CASSQEGQGAINGYTF.